Each of the 4 T cell receptor beta chains below was sequenced from the same sample in a study of blood T cell repertoires in COVID-19. The assay was immunoSEQ multiplex PCR, and TCRdb's table has in-frame clones only and misses some. The data hold 250,000 to 350,000 clones, with more than 85% observed a single time. The material sequenced was PBMCs or T cells enriched from blood (not recorded which). The source is a woman aged 25 to 39 who had recovered from COVID-19.

The chain joins TRBV7-2 to TRBJ1-1; possibly TRBD1 for D (6 bases). Deletions cut 2 bases from V and 11 bases from J, with 12 bases between. This CDR3 comprises 12 residues. CDR1 and CDR2 from the germline V gene are SGHTA and FQGNSA. For the CDR3, the DNA is TGTGCCAGCAGCTTAACACAGGGCTCGGCTTTCTTT. This encodes CASSLTQGSAFF.

The chain carries TRBV6-2 or TRBV6-3 and TRBJ1-5; 10 bases line up with TRBD1. The CDR3 runs 17 residues. Germline CDR1 reads MNHEY; CDR2 reads SVGEGT. With 2 bases clipped from V and 3 bases from J, the junction kept 7 bases outside the gene matches. CDR3 DNA sequence: TGTGCCAGCAGTTACAGGGACAGGGGTTATGACAATCAGCCCCAGCATTTT. This sequence encodes CASSYRDRGYDNQPQHF.

V is TRBV19 and J is TRBJ2-7; 9 bases match TRBD1. CDR3 length: 15 residues. In germline, CDR1 is LNHDA, CDR2 SQIVND (reference sequence). The J segment lost 6 bases and the V segment lost 5 bases, leaving 11 bases of the junction unmatched. The CDR3 nucleotides read TGTGCCAGTAGTGTACCGGGACAGGGTTCTCGCGAGCAGTACTTC. Encoded protein: CASSVPGQGSREQYF.

CDR3 protein: CASSQEDGGQETQYF. For the CDR3, the DNA is TGCGCCAGCAGCCAAGAAGACGGGGGACAAGAGACCCAGTACTTC. The chain has TRBV4-1 and TRBJ2-5; TRBD2 is a possible D gene (6 bases). Germline assignment: CDR1 MGHRA and CDR2 YSYEKL. This CDR3 is 15 amino acids long. V was pared by 0 bases and J by 2 bases, with 10 bases between.